This TCR beta chain originates from a study of cytomegalovirus exposure and HLA in healthy donors. CDR1 SGHTA and CDR2 FQGTGA come from the germline V gene. The CDR3 is made up of 16 amino acids. With V trimmed by 2 bases and J by 1 base, 5 bases remained unmatched. The PCR employed 60 Vbeta primers together with 13 Jbeta primers. The repertoire was sequenced with immunoSEQ multiplex PCR; TCRdb's copy has only in-frame clones and lacks some. The data contain 49,000 or so clones, about four fifths of them seen just once; the ten biggest clones take up over 2%. This clone has only one observation. The sequence was collected from a boy between 10 and 17 years old in good health and CMV-seropositive. Sequencing was carried out using PBMCs. The V call is TRBV7-3, the J call TRBJ1-1; 9 bases map to TRBD1. The CDR3 nucleotides are TGTGCCAGCAGCTTAGGGACAGGGTTCGAGAACACTGAAGCTTTCTTT. Translation: CASSLGTGFENTEAFF.